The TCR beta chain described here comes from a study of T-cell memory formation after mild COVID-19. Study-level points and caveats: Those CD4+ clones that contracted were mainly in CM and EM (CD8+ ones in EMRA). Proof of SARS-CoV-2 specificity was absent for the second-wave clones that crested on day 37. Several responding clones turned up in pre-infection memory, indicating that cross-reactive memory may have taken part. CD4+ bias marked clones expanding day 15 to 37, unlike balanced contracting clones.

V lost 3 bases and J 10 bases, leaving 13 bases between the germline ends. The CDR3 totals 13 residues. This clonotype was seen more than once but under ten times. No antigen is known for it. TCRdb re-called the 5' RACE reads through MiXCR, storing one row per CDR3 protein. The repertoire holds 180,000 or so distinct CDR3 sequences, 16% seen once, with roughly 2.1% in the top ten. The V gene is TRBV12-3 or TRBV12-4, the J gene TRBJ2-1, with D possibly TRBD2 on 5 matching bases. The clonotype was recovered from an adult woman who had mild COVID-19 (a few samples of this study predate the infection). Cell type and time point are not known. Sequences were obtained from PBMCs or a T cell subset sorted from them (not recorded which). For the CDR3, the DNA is TGTGCCAGCAGTTTGGACTCCTTATGGGAGCAGTTCTTC. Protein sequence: CASSLDSLWEQFF.